This T cell receptor (beta chain) was observed in a study of T cells in Graves' hyperthyroidism and ophthalmopathy. Amplification of TCR beta CDR3 regions used RNA as the template. The HTBI set primed first-round TCR CDR3 RT-PCR. Via MiXCR, TCRdb re-called the multiplex PCR reads, giving one row per CDR3 protein. Found here are about 59,000 distinct CDR3 sequences, approximately 53% of them singletons; the top ten hold roughly 3.4%. CDR1 and CDR2 (germline): LGHNA, YNFKEQ. The CDR3 runs to 15 residues. V was clipped by 4 bases and J by 7 bases; unmatched bases: 11. Source material: blood. The receptor was isolated from a woman aged 55-69 years with Graves' ophthalmopathy. The chain links TRBV4-2 to TRBJ1-1, with 8 nucleotides matching TRBD1. CDR3 region: CASSPWTGRPNEAFF. The CDR3 bases are TGTGCCAGCAGCCCGTGGACAGGGAGGCCTAATGAAGCTTTCTTT.